A single sample is the source of the 30 T cell receptor beta chains below, sequenced in a study of shared clonotypes between healthy human individuals. TCRdb's table, derived via immunoSEQ multiplex PCR, lists solely in-frame clones and lacks some. The sample has 950,000 to 1,300,000 clones, about 76% seen once; the top ten hold roughly 1.4%. Source material: memory CD4+ T cells sorted from blood. The subset was: CD45RA-negative fraction. These receptors originate from a man aged 18 to 35 in good health.

CDR3 residues: CASSQGLSSYNEQFF. Written as DNA, the CDR3 is TGTGCCAGCAGCCAAGGGCTGAGCTCCTACAATGAGCAGTTCTTC. The chain joins TRBV14 to TRBJ2-1; D gene ambiguous. CDR1 and CDR2 (germline): SGHDN, FVKESK. CDR3 length: 15 residues. V gave up 1 base and J gave up 0 bases, with 7 bases separating them.

This clone was seen just once. V usage is TRBV9 and J usage is TRBJ1-2; perhaps TRBD1 as D (6 bases). V lost 4 bases to trimming and J lost 4 bases, with 11 bases between them. The CDR3 is made up of 13 amino acids. Germline V lookup: CDR1 SGDLS, CDR2 YYNGEE. The CDR3 loop is CASSQGQLYGYTF. The CDR3 DNA reads TGTGCCAGCAGCCAGGGGCAGCTCTATGGCTACACCTTC.

The gene calls are TRBV6-1 and TRBJ1-1; no definite D call. Looked up from germline, CDR1 is MNHNS and CDR2 is SASEGT. V was clipped by 3 bases and J by 11 bases, with 10 bases between them. The CDR3 runs to 11 residues. The CDR3 protein is CASSEVSSAFF. DNA of the CDR3: TGTGCCAGCAGTGAGGTATCATCGGCTTTCTTT.

J is TRBJ2-1 and V is TRBV16; 7 nucleotides line up with TRBD1. The CDR3 is 15 amino acids. Germline V gene sequence: CDR1 KGHSY, CDR2 FQNENV. The V gene end was trimmed by 2 bases and the J gene end by 4 bases; junction bases not matched to a gene: 5. The CDR3 DNA follows: TGTGCCAGCAGCCAAAACAGGGGCGGTTACAATGAGCAGTTCTTC. Translation: CASSQNRGGYNEQFF.

The chain joins TRBV7-2 to TRBJ2-5, with 11 bases that match TRBD2. V trimming: 8 bases; J trimming: 5 bases; junction bases outside the gene matches: 4. The CDR3 spans 13 residues. CDR1 SGHTA and CDR2 FQGNSA come from the germline V gene. Written as DNA, the CDR3 is TGTGCCAGCCACCTAGCGGGGGGTGAGACCCAGTACTTC. This gives the protein CASHLAGGETQYF.

This rearrangement joins TRBV9 to TRBJ2-1; possibly TRBD1 or TRBD2 for D (5 bases each). V was pared by 0 bases and J by 10 bases, with 11 bases between. The CDR3 is 13 amino acids. Germline CDR1 is SGDLS and CDR2 is YYNGEE. The CDR3 coding sequence is TGTGCCAGCAGCGTAGGGGGGTGGTCGGAGCAGTTCTTC. It is translated as CASSVGGWSEQFF.

The chain carries TRBV29-1 and TRBJ2-1; no definite D call. Per the germline V gene, CDR1 is SQVTM and CDR2 is ANQGSEA. The CDR3 length is 15 residues. Trimming took 3 bases from V and 0 from J, leaving 12 bases between them. The chain's CDR3 is CSVDGAWSSYNEQFF. For the CDR3, the DNA is TGCAGCGTTGACGGCGCTTGGAGCTCCTACAATGAGCAGTTCTTC.

Comments on this clone: In the same sample, other DNA sequences code for this CDR3. The chain's CDR3 is CASSSAGAYEQYF. The CDR3 DNA reads as TGTGCCAGCAGTAGCGCGGGCGCCTACGAGCAGTACTTC. The chain combines TRBV25-1 with TRBJ2-7, with D tentatively TRBD2 (5 bases). V lost 5 bases to trimming and J lost 2 bases, with 10 bases between them. This CDR3 contains 13 residues. Germline V gives CDR1 MGHDK, CDR2 SYGVNS.

This clone was counted only a few times. The sample carries other DNA sequences with the same CDR3. The chain is built from TRBV18 and TRBJ2-5; 7 positions agree with TRBD1. The germline gives CDR1 KGHSH, CDR2 LQKENI. Unmatched junction bases numbered 2, after V lost 2 bases and J lost 5 bases. This CDR3 is built from 13 residues. Written as DNA, the CDR3 is TGTGCCAGCTCACCAAGACAGGGTGAGACCCAGTACTTC. Translation: CASSPRQGETQYF.

This chain uses TRBV2 with TRBJ2-7; 12 nucleotides match TRBD1. The J segment lost 2 bases and the V segment lost 4 bases, leaving 3 bases of the junction unmatched. Germline-derived CDR1 and CDR2 are SNHLY and FYNNEI. CDR3 length equals 15 residues. The CDR3 DNA sequence: TGTGCCAGCAGTGGGGACAGGGGGCCCACCTACGAGCAGTACTTC. It encodes CASSGDRGPTYEQYF.

This chain uses TRBV28 with TRBJ2-3; tentatively, D is TRBD1 or TRBD2 (5 bases each). V lost 4 bases and J lost 3, with 11 bases in between. Per the germline V gene, CDR1 is MDHEN and CDR2 is SYDVKM. This CDR3 contains 14 residues. The CDR3 DNA follows: TGTGCCAGCAGTTCCGGGACGGATACAGATACGCAGTATTTT. Its translation is CASSSGTDTDTQYF. The full variable domain, its missing parts supplied by reference TRBV28 and TRBJ2-3, is DVKVTQSSRYLVKRTGEKVFLECVQDMDHENMFWYRQDPGLGLRLIYFSYDVKMKEKGDIPEGYSVSREKKERFSLILESASTNQTSMYLCASSSGTDTDTQYFGPGTRLTVL.

The V call is TRBV19, the J call TRBJ2-4; D is possibly TRBD1 or TRBD2 (5 bases each). The CDR3 is made up of 16 amino acids. V was trimmed by 5 bases and J by 0 bases, leaving 14 bases between them. Per the germline V gene, CDR1 is LNHDA and CDR2 is SQIVND (reference sequence). The CDR3, as DNA: TGTGCCAGTAGTCCCCGGGACGTATTAGCCAAAAACATTCAGTACTTC. Protein sequence: CASSPRDVLAKNIQYF.

The J gene is TRBJ2-7, the V gene TRBV19; D is undetermined. V gave up 5 bases and J gave up 2 bases, with 16 bases separating them. The germline gives CDR1 LNHDA, CDR2 SQIVND (reference sequence). The CDR3 extends over 15 amino acids. CDR3 residues: CASSPRPSRAYEQYF. The CDR3 DNA follows: TGTGCCAGTAGTCCACGCCCCAGCAGAGCCTACGAGCAGTACTTC.

The rearrangement uses TRBV2 and TRBJ2-3; TRBD1 matches 9 bases. In germline, CDR1 is SNHLY, CDR2 FYNNEI. There are 16 residues in the CDR3. V lost 5 bases and J lost 0; bases outside the gene matches: 6. The CDR3 is CASSSTGGFSTDTQYF. The CDR3 DNA sequence: TGTGCCAGCAGTAGCACAGGGGGCTTTAGCACAGATACGCAGTATTTT.

J is TRBJ2-5 and V is TRBV30; TRBD2 is a possible D gene (7 bases). The CDR3 has 14 residues. With 0 bases removed from V and 1 base from J, the gap between germline ends came to 9 bases. Germline V gene sequence: CDR1 GTSNPN, CDR2 SVGIG (reference sequence). Here the CDR3 reads CAWSVGGVQETQYF. CDR3 DNA: TGTGCCTGGAGTGTAGGGGGGGTCCAAGAGACCCAGTACTTC.

The V gene is TRBV11-3, the J gene TRBJ1-1, with unresolved D. The CDR3 runs to 13 residues. V was clipped by 4 bases and J by 4 bases, with 10 bases between them. Germline V gene data show CDR1 as SGHNT and CDR2 as YENEEA. DNA of the CDR3: TGTGCCAGCAGCTCAGGACGAGGCACTGAAGCTTTCTTT. Encoded protein: CASSSGRGTEAFF.

This sequence joins TRBV30 and TRBJ2-5; TRBD2 might be the D (7 bases). This CDR3 is 14 amino acids long. Trimming took off 5 bases at V and 1 base at J, with 14 bases between the two ends. Germline V gene lookup returns CDR1 GTSNPN and CDR2 SVGIG (reference sequence). Written as DNA, the CDR3 is TGTGCCTGGGCGGGGGCTACAGCCCAAGAGACCCAGTACTTC. It specifies CAWAGATAQETQYF. Supplemented by reference TRBV30 and TRBJ2-5, the full variable domain reads SQTIHQWPATLVQPVGSPLSLECTVEGTSNPNLYWYRQAAGRGLQLLFYSVGIGQISSEVPQNLSASRPQDRQFILSSKKLLLSDSGFYLCAWAGATAQETQYFGPGTRLLVL.

Many counts were recorded for this clone. The sample carries other DNA sequences with the same CDR3. The V and J genes are TRBV5-4 and TRBJ2-2; TRBD2 agrees at 9 bases. Germline-derived CDR1 and CDR2 are SGHNT and YYREEE (reference sequence). V was pared by 5 bases and J by 3 bases, with 2 bases of the junction left unmatched. The CDR3 loop spans 14 amino acids. The CDR3 DNA reads TGTGCCAGCAGGCGACTAGCGGACACCGGGGAGCTGTTTTTT. Protein: CASRRLADTGELFF.

The gene calls are TRBV18 and TRBJ1-2, with D possibly being TRBD1 (6 bases). Germline V gene data show CDR1 as KGHSH and CDR2 as LQKENI. Trimming took off 1 base at V and 4 bases at J, with 10 bases between the two ends. This CDR3 has 14 amino acids. In DNA form, the CDR3 reads TGTGCCAGCTCACCACAGGACAGTCTCTATGGCTACACCTTC. Its protein product is CASSPQDSLYGYTF.

In this sample, this clone turned up a few times. The CDR3 coding sequence is TGTGCCAGCAGGGAAGGGATGAACACTGAAGCTTTCTTT. Translation: CASREGMNTEAFF. The rearrangement links TRBV6-5 to TRBJ1-1; no definite D call. Germline CDR1 MNHEY, CDR2 SVGAGI. This CDR3 is 13 amino acids long. Trimming stripped 6 bases from V and 0 bases from J, with 8 bases between.

This sequence joins TRBV25-1 and TRBJ1-4; TRBD1 is a possible D gene (5 bases). There are 16 residues in the CDR3. V was pared by 5 bases and J by 1 base, with 14 bases between. Germline V gene lookup returns CDR1 MGHDK and CDR2 SYGVNS. CDR3: CASSPQVGGTNEKLFF. CDR3 DNA sequence: TGTGCCAGCAGTCCCCAAGTGGGGGGAACTAATGAAAAACTGTTTTTT.

The rearrangement links TRBV7-3 to TRBJ2-5; 9 bases agree with TRBD1. Trimming cost V 5 bases and J 5 bases; bases outside gene matches: 9. Germline CDR1 and CDR2: SGHTA and FQGTGA. The CDR3 is 15 amino acids. Here the CDR3 reads CASSLAGTGWETQYF. DNA for the CDR3: TGTGCCAGCAGCCTCGCCGGGACAGGGTGGGAGACCCAGTACTTC.

V gene TRBV15 combines with J gene TRBJ2-3, with D unclear. The CDR3 is 13 amino acids. Germline CDR1 is LNHNV and CDR2 is YYDKDF (reference sequence). Trimming pared 8 bases from V and 2 bases from J, leaving 11 bases between. The CDR3 DNA reads TGTGCCACCGGCACAGTAAACACAGATACGCAGTATTTT. This translates into CATGTVNTDTQYF.

The chain recombines TRBV25-1 with TRBJ2-3; no clear D gene. This CDR3 contains 13 residues. V was pared by 8 bases and J by 3 bases, with 12 bases between. Germline values: CDR1 MGHDK, CDR2 SYGVNS. Written as DNA, the CDR3 is TGTGCCAGCGATCTGGGCTCGACAGATACGCAGTATTTT. Translated, it gives CASDLGSTDTQYF.

This rearrangement joins TRBV10-3 to TRBJ1-2, with D tentatively TRBD1 (5 bases). Between the trimmed V and J ends, which lost 6 bases and 8 bases, there was a span of 19 bases. The germline CDR1 and CDR2 sequences are ENHRY and SYGVKD. The CDR3 has 14 amino acids. The DNA for the CDR3 is TGTGCCATCAGGAGGGTGGGCCCCGGGGACGGCTACACCTTC. Protein product: CAIRRVGPGDGYTF.

The V gene is TRBV7-9, the J gene TRBJ1-4, with no clear D. Germline CDR1 reads SEHNR; CDR2 reads FQNEAQ (reference sequence). CDR3 length equals 15 residues. Trimming took off 5 bases at V and 7 bases at J, with 17 bases between the two ends. CDR3 sequence (DNA): TGTGCCAGCAGCCCGACTCGGACGGAGGGTGAAAAACTGTTTTTT. Its protein is CASSPTRTEGEKLFF.

The CDR3 DNA reads TGTGCCAGCAGCCCCCACGAAGGACAGGGCGCGAATGAGCAGTTCTTC. Its protein is CASSPHEGQGANEQFF. This chain connects TRBV4-2 to TRBJ2-1, with 8 bases identical to TRBD1. Germline CDR1 LGHNA, CDR2 YNFKEQ. This CDR3 has 16 amino acids. The ends lost 4 bases at V and 7 bases at J; junction bases unmatched: 12.

The rearrangement links TRBV11-2 to TRBJ2-5, with D hard to call. V dropped 5 bases and J dropped 2 bases, with 9 bases sitting between them. Looked up from germline, CDR1 is SGHAT and CDR2 is FQNNGV. The CDR3 has 13 residues. The CDR3 is CASSDAVQETQYF. CDR3 sequence (DNA): TGTGCCAGCAGCGATGCCGTTCAAGAGACCCAGTACTTC.

There are a few counts of this clone. The V gene is TRBV6-6, the J gene TRBJ1-5; D is uncertain. The CDR3 runs 13 residues. Per the germline V gene, CDR1 is MNHNY and CDR2 is SVGAGI (reference sequence). V lost 2 bases to trimming and J lost 5 bases, with 7 bases between them. CDR3 in DNA: TGTGCCAGCAGTTACCGCACAGATCAGCCCCAGCATTTT. This encodes CASSYRTDQPQHF.

The DNA of the CDR3 is TGTGCCAGCAGTCAGACGGGACAGGGCGACACCGGGGAGCTGTTTTTT. Translated, it gives CASSQTGQGDTGELFF. The V and J genes are TRBV4-2 and TRBJ2-2, with 9 bases that match TRBD1. The CDR3 sequence is 16 residues long. The V gene end was trimmed by 6 bases and the J gene end by 3 bases; junction bases not matched to a gene: 8. Germline V gene data show CDR1 as LGHNA and CDR2 as YNFKEQ.